These T cell receptor beta chains were read from a single sample in a study of blood T cell repertoires in COVID-19. Clones were read by immunoSEQ multiplex PCR, and TCRdb kept only the in-frame ones, dropping some. The data show around 300,000 clones, with roughly nine tenths seen just once and less than 3.5% held by the top ten. Sequencing used peripheral blood. The receptor source for this set is a woman younger than 45 with COVID-19, enrolled during active disease. Each CDR3 is given with its conserved first and last residue. The order of the fields is clone size, V gene, D gene, J gene, CDR3 protein, CDR3 DNA. D genes are given only for firm matches. Clone size is given for some rows only: seen once, a few or many times, or a class if the clone is expanded.

-,TRBV29-1,TRBD2,TRBJ2-3,CSVVTGTSGDTQYF,TGCAGCGTGGTAACCGGGACTAGCGGAGATACGCAGTATTTT
-,TRBV28,-,TRBJ2-7,CASSTQGTSAYEQYF,TGTGCCAGCAGTACCCAGGGTACCTCCGCCTACGAGCAGTACTTC
-,TRBV7-8,TRBD2,TRBJ2-7,CASSSLAGTSYEQYF,TGTGCCAGCAGCTCCTTAGCGGGCACCTCCTACGAGCAGTACTTC
many,TRBV28,-,TRBJ1-2,CASSPIPLGYGYTF,TGTGCCAGCAGCCCAATCCCCCTCGGCTATGGCTACACCTTC
-,TRBV7-6,-,TRBJ1-2,CASSPRGGDDYGYTF,TGTGCCAGCAGCCCTAGGGGGGGGGACGACTATGGCTACACCTTC
-,TRBV6-5,-,TRBJ1-2,CASGAGYNYGYTF,TGTGCCAGCGGCGCGGGGTATAACTATGGCTACACCTTC
-,TRBV2,TRBD2,TRBJ2-3,CASRGTSGANTQYF,TGTGCCAGCAGAGGGACTAGCGGAGCCAATACGCAGTATTTT
-,TRBV5-1,-,TRBJ1-1,CASSLLGGATEAFF,TGCGCCAGCAGCTTATTGGGAGGGGCAACTGAAGCTTTCTTT
-,TRBV5-8,-,TRBJ2-3,CASLTQGRGTDTQYF,TGTGCCAGCTTAACCCAGGGGAGGGGTACAGATACGCAGTATTTT
-,TRBV3-1/TRBV3-2,TRBD2,TRBJ2-1,CASSQLAGTSLGEQFF,TGTGCCAGCAGCCAACTTGCCGGGACTAGCCTAGGTGAGCAGTTCTTC
many,TRBV20-1,-,TRBJ1-5,CSASPGDYSNQPQHF,TGCAGTGCTAGTCCAGGGGATTATAGCAATCAGCCCCAGCATTTT
-,TRBV19,-,TRBJ2-1,CASSDRFDNNEQFF,TGTGCCAGTAGTGACAGGTTCGATAACAATGAGCAGTTCTTC
-,TRBV5-1,-,TRBJ2-7,CASSQGTLIFSYEQYF,TGCGCCAGCAGCCAGGGGACCCTCATCTTTTCCTACGAGCAGTACTTC
-,TRBV2,-,TRBJ1-6,CASSVEEKSPLHF,TGTGCCAGCAGTGTAGAAGAAAAATCACCCCTCCACTTT
-,TRBV12-3/TRBV12-4,-,TRBJ2-5,CASSFSGQETQYF,TGTGCCAGCAGTTTTAGCGGCCAAGAGACCCAGTACTTC
once,TRBV10-2,-,TRBJ2-3,CASSELLNSPIQYF,TGCGCCAGCAGTGAGCTACTTAACTCCCCGATCCAGTATTTT
-,TRBV6-4,-,TRBJ2-3,CASSDLPRAGDTQYF,TGTGCCAGCAGTGACCTACCGAGGGCTGGAGATACGCAGTATTTT
-,TRBV27,-,TRBJ2-4,CASSLSGVAKNIQYF,TGTGCCAGCAGTTTGTCAGGGGTGGCCAAAAACATTCAGTACTTC
-,TRBV6-5,TRBD1,TRBJ1-1,CASSWGQGANTEAFF,TGTGCCAGCAGTTGGGGACAGGGGGCGAACACTGAAGCTTTCTTT
-,TRBV5-4,-,TRBJ1-1,CASSLGGPRRTEAFF,TGTGCCAGCAGCTTGGGAGGGCCCCGGCGGACTGAAGCTTTCTTT
-,TRBV6-6,-,TRBJ1-1,CASNREEGTEAFF,TGTGCCAGCAACAGGGAAGAGGGAACTGAAGCTTTCTTT
-,TRBV3-1/TRBV3-2,TRBD1,TRBJ2-7,CASSQAGTVRIHEQYF,TGTGCCAGCAGCCAAGCGGGGACAGTGAGAATCCACGAGCAGTACTTC
-,TRBV3-1/TRBV3-2,-,TRBJ1-2,CASSPMAGSNYGYTF,TGTGCCAGCAGCCCGATGGCGGGTTCTAACTATGGCTACACCTTC
-,TRBV3-1/TRBV3-2,-,TRBJ1-1,CASSQGTVAAFF,TGTGCCAGCAGCCAAGGTACAGTGGCAGCTTTCTTT
-,TRBV7-3,TRBD1,TRBJ1-1,CASSLSGTGGTEAFF,TGTGCCAGCAGCTTATCCGGGACAGGGGGTACTGAAGCTTTCTTT
-,TRBV24-1,-,TRBJ2-4,CATSDPAQDSIQYF,TGTGCCACCAGTGACCCCGCACAGGATAGCATTCAGTACTTC
-,TRBV6-5,TRBD1,TRBJ1-2,CASSFRGQGGYGYTF,TGTGCCAGCAGTTTCAGGGGGCAGGGGGGCTATGGCTACACCTTC
-,TRBV7-9,TRBD1,TRBJ1-1,CASSFDREDGEAFF,TGTGCCAGCAGCTTCGACAGGGAAGACGGTGAAGCTTTCTTT
-,TRBV5-6,-,TRBJ2-5,CASSGRTAETQYF,TGTGCCAGCAGCGGGAGGACGGCAGAGACCCAGTACTTC
-,TRBV25-1,-,TRBJ1-6,CASSDPWGDPAPLHF,TGTGCCAGCAGTGATCCGTGGGGGGACCCGGCACCCCTCCACTTT
once,TRBV24-1,-,TRBJ2-5,CATHWRYYQETQYF,TGTGCCACTCACTGGCGGTACTACCAAGAGACCCAGTACTTC
-,TRBV21-1,-,TRBJ1-2,CASSKYHDRGGENYGYTF,TGTGCCAGCAGCAAATATCACGACAGGGGAGGGGAAAACTATGGCTACACCTTC
-,TRBV9,-,TRBJ1-1,CASSVATGKDTEAFF,TGTGCCAGCAGCGTAGCTACGGGTAAGGACACTGAAGCTTTCTTT